This TCR beta chain was captured in a study of blood T cell repertoires in COVID-19. About the research overall: Material from acute and convalescent COVID-19 was sourced from the United States, Italy and Spain.

Per the original methods: Amplification of reference gene primers was used by the study to estimate nucleated cell counts. The data were produced by immunoSEQ multiplex PCR, yet TCRdb's version contains in-frame clones alone and is incomplete. That table is the source of V, J and clone size, and D and trimming were worked out from the DNA. The table records about 160,000 clones, about 85% of them present only once. CDR3 length: 15 residues. Germline CDR1 LNHDA, CDR2 SQIVND (reference sequence). Trimming cost V 0 bases and J 0 bases, with 3 bases left between them. This clone came up a few times. Symptom resolution, clearance, or two negative PCRs marked the recovered donors of Cohort 3.

The source is a woman aged 45-65 years who had recovered from COVID-19. V usage is TRBV19 and J usage is TRBJ2-6; no firm D call. The sample comprised PBMCs or T cells enriched from blood (not recorded which). CDR3 sequence reads: CASSIDSSGANVLTF. The CDR3, as DNA: TGTGCCAGTAGTATAGACAGCTCTGGGGCCAACGTCCTGACTTTC.